This passage covers 29 T cell receptor beta chains from one sample sequenced in a study of blood T cell repertoires in COVID-19. The method was immunoSEQ multiplex PCR; TCRdb's version includes in-frame clones alone and lacks a portion of them. The sample has over 250,000 clones, approximately 89% seen once. Material for sequencing was PBMCs or T cells enriched from blood (not recorded which). These receptors all come from a woman in her 30s who had recovered from COVID-19.

A few counts support this clone. The V call is TRBV7-8, the J call TRBJ1-2; D is undetermined. Germline assignment: CDR1 SGHVS and CDR2 FQNEAQ. The CDR3 loop spans 16 amino acids. V was clipped by 0 bases and J by 2 bases, with 13 bases between them. The CDR3 loop is CASSLAGGFYNYGYTF. CDR3 sequence (DNA): TGTGCCAGCAGCTTAGCAGGCGGGTTTTACAACTATGGCTACACCTTC.

V gene TRBV11-2 combines with J gene TRBJ1-2; TRBD1 aligns across 7 bases. Germline V gives CDR1 SGHAT, CDR2 FQNNGV. The CDR3 contains 18 residues. V shed 5 bases, J shed 0 bases, and the junction held 15 bases outside the gene matches. Here the CDR3 reads CASSPRPQGVAANYGYTF. CDR3 coding DNA: TGTGCCAGCAGCCCTAGACCCCAGGGGGTAGCGGCTAACTATGGCTACACCTTC.

The chain couples TRBV11-2 to TRBJ1-4; D is undetermined. Trimming took 2 bases from V and 7 from J, leaving 11 bases between them. CDR1 and CDR2 from the germline V gene are SGHAT and FQNNGV. The CDR3 loop spans 14 amino acids. Here the CDR3 reads CASSLNSGAEKLFF. The CDR3 coding sequence is TGTGCCAGCAGCTTAAACAGTGGCGCTGAAAAACTGTTTTTT.

CDR3 loop: CASSIRTGGGTGELFF. CDR3 in DNA: TGCGCCAGCAGCATCCGGACGGGAGGTGGGACCGGGGAGCTGTTTTTT. The V gene is TRBV5-1, the J gene TRBJ2-2; 7 bases line up with TRBD2. CDR1 is SGHRS, CDR2 YFSETQ, per germline. This CDR3 comprises 16 residues. V shed 4 bases and J 5 bases; nucleotides not matched to a gene: 11.

J is TRBJ1-2 and V is TRBV7-6, with D unclear. Germline V lookup: CDR1 SGHVS, CDR2 FNYEAQ. V was pared by 5 bases and J by 3 bases, with 16 bases between. The length of the CDR3 is 15 residues. For the CDR3, the DNA is TGTGCCAGCAGCGTCCCCTACGTGCGGGACTATGGCTACACCTTC. Amino acids: CASSVPYVRDYGYTF.

The V and J genes are TRBV7-8 and TRBJ1-5; the D is unclear. This CDR3 contains 13 residues. Trimming shortened V by 5 bases and J by 7 bases, and 12 bases separated the two germline ends. CDR1 SGHVS and CDR2 FQNEAQ come from the germline V gene. CDR3 in amino acids: CASSAGRGQPQHF. DNA for the CDR3: TGTGCCAGCAGCGCTGGGCGGGGACAGCCCCAGCATTTT.

The chain couples TRBV7-2 to TRBJ2-5; D is possibly TRBD2 (6 bases). V gave up 5 bases and J gave up 5 bases, with 12 bases separating them. The CDR3 length is 13 residues. From germline, CDR1 is SGHTA and CDR2 FQGNSA. CDR3: CASSPPGGETQYF. Here the CDR3 DNA reads TGTGCCAGCAGCCCGCCCGGAGGGGAGACCCAGTACTTC. The entire variable domain, with the rest obtained from reference TRBV7-2 and TRBJ2-5, is as follows: GAGVSQSPSNKVTEKGKDVELRCDPISGHTALYWYRQSLGQGLEFLIYFQGNSAPDKSGLPSDRFSAERTGGSVSTLTIQRTQQEDSAVYLCASSPPGGETQYFGPGTRLLVL.

The rearrangement joins TRBV5-8 to TRBJ1-2; 9 bases match TRBD1. This CDR3 is built from 12 residues. Unmatched junction bases numbered 5, after V lost 7 bases and J lost 7 bases. CDR1 is SGHTS and CDR2 is YDEGEE in the germline V gene. The CDR3 DNA follows: TGTGCCAGCGGGACAGGGAGGAGTGGCTACACCTTC. This gives the protein CASGTGRSGYTF.

The genes are TRBV5-8 and TRBJ1-2, with TRBD1 matching 7 bases. The junction had 5 bases not matched to a gene; V was cut back by 4 bases and J by 8 bases. The CDR3 contains 12 residues. Looked up from germline, CDR1 is SGHTS and CDR2 is YDEGEE. The CDR3 region has the DNA TGTGCCAGCAGCCCGACAGGGCCCGGCTACACCTTC. It encodes CASSPTGPGYTF.

V usage is TRBV11-2 and J usage is TRBJ1-4, with 8 bases matching TRBD1. J gave up 1 base and V 1 base, and 5 bases lay outside the gene matches. Germline lookup yields CDR1 SGHAT and CDR2 FQNNGV. This CDR3 region has 17 residues. The CDR3 bases are TGTGCCAGCAGCTTAGGGACAGGGCGTCGAACTAATGAAAAACTGTTTTTT. Amino acid sequence: CASSLGTGRRTNEKLFF.

The chain uses TRBV16 and TRBJ1-2; TRBD1 matches 9 bases. Germline CDR1 and CDR2: KGHSY and FQNENV. This CDR3 is 19 amino acids long. V lost 0 bases and J lost 4; bases outside the gene matches: 15. CDR3 amino acids: CASSQSRTGAFGRSYGYTF. The DNA of the CDR3 is TGTGCCAGCAGCCAATCGAGGACAGGGGCATTTGGCCGGTCCTATGGCTACACCTTC.

V and J are TRBV5-1 and TRBJ1-3; weak D call: TRBD1 (6 bases). CDR3 length: 16 amino acids. V shed 4 bases and J shed 4 bases, with 18 bases lying between them. Germline V gene data show CDR1 as SGHRS and CDR2 as YFSETQ. The CDR3 sequence is CASSPRATGNGNTIYF. DNA of the CDR3: TGCGCCAGCAGCCCGAGAGCCACAGGGAACGGAAACACCATATATTTT.

This clone has just a few counts. J is TRBJ2-5 and V is TRBV5-1, with 10 positions matching TRBD2. Germline V gene sequence: CDR1 SGHRS, CDR2 YFSETQ. The V and J ends lost 0 bases and 5 bases, in that order; junction bases with no gene match: 7. This CDR3 region has 16 residues. The CDR3 nucleotides are TGCGCCAGCAGCTTGGTGGAGCGGGGGGGCGCGGAGACCCAGTACTTC. Its translation: CASSLVERGGAETQYF. Together with reference TRBV5-1 and TRBJ2-5, the CDR3 gives the full variable domain: KAGVTQTPRYLIKTRGQQVTLSCSPISGHRSVSWYQQTPGQGLQFLFEYFSETQRNKGNFPGRFSGRQFSNSRSEMNVSTLELGDSALYLCASSLVERGGAETQYFGPGTRLLVL.

The chain has TRBV4-1 and TRBJ1-1, with D perhaps TRBD1 (5 bases). V lost 1 base, J lost 0 bases, and 24 bases lay in between. Germline lookup yields CDR1 MGHRA and CDR2 YSYEKL. The CDR3 spans 20 residues. As DNA, the CDR3 is TGCGCCAGCAGCCAAGCCTCTGTACTTGGGGGGAGGGCTATGAACACTGAAGCTTTCTTT. It is translated as CASSQASVLGGRAMNTEAFF.

The rearrangement links TRBV5-1 to TRBJ2-7; D possibly corresponds to TRBD2 (5 bases). V lost 0 bases, J lost 2 bases, and 9 bases lay in between. CDR1 is SGHRS and CDR2 is YFSETQ in the germline V gene. The CDR3 loop spans 14 amino acids. The chain's CDR3 is CASSLERGAYEQYF. The CDR3 nucleotides read TGCGCCAGCAGCTTGGAACGGGGTGCCTACGAGCAGTACTTC.

This sequence joins TRBV5-5 and TRBJ1-4; unclear D gene. CDR1 SGHKS and CDR2 YYEKEE come from the germline V gene (reference sequence). The CDR3 spans 14 residues. V was shortened by 5 bases and J by 8 bases, with 16 bases between the two germline ends. DNA for the CDR3: TGTGCCAGCAGGCCCCTCTCGGGTAACGAAAAACTGTTTTTT. It specifies CASRPLSGNEKLFF.

The chain employs TRBV11-2 and TRBJ2-2; TRBD2 aligns across 7 bases. Germline V gene sequence: CDR1 SGHAT, CDR2 FQNNGV. V lost 4 bases to trimming and J lost 5 bases; unmatched junction nucleotides: 7. CDR3 length: 15 amino acids. This chain's CDR3 is CASSSGLVTTGELFF. CDR3 DNA sequence: TGTGCCAGCAGCTCCGGACTAGTTACTACCGGGGAGCTGTTTTTT.

The DNA for the CDR3 is TGTGCCAGTAGTATAGGGGTGGAGGGCAATCAGCCCCAGCATTTT. This encodes CASSIGVEGNQPQHF. The chain combines TRBV19 with TRBJ1-5; D remains ambiguous. The V gene's germline CDR1 is LNHDA and CDR2 SQIVND (reference sequence). This CDR3 region has 15 residues. Deletions cut 1 base from V and 2 bases from J, with 9 bases between.

V gene TRBV11-2 combines with J gene TRBJ2-5; D is perhaps TRBD2 (5 bases). Looked up from germline, CDR1 is SGHAT and CDR2 is FQNNGV. The CDR3 contains 13 residues. Trimming shortened V by 4 bases and J by 4 bases, and 10 bases separated the two germline ends. The CDR3 DNA follows: TGTGCCAGCAGCTCCGGGGTCAGAGAGACCCAGTACTTC. This codes for CASSSGVRETQYF.

This chain links TRBV2 with TRBJ2-5; D gene ambiguous. The CDR3 is 12 residues long. Germline V gene lookup returns CDR1 SNHLY and CDR2 FYNNEI. Between the trimmed V and J ends, which lost 3 bases and 4 bases, there was a span of 6 bases. The CDR3 DNA is TGTGCCAGCAGTGAGCTACCAGAGACCCAGTACTTC. Residues: CASSELPETQYF. Complete variable domain (other parts from reference TRBV2 and TRBJ2-5): EPEVTQTPSHQVTQMGQEVILRCVPISNHLYFYWYRQILGQKVEFLVSFYNNEISEKSEIFDDQFSVERPDGSNFTLKIRSTKLEDSAMYFCASSELPETQYFGPGTRLLVL.

This clone was recorded only once. The rearrangement joins TRBV18 to TRBJ1-1; D is possibly TRBD1 (6 bases). Between the trimmed V and J ends, which lost 6 bases and 6 bases, there was a span of 23 bases. Germline V gives CDR1 KGHSH, CDR2 LQKENI. The CDR3 consists of 16 residues. The CDR3 DNA reads TGTGCCAGCTCCCCCCCAGGGGCCACGCGTTTGGCTGAAGCTTTCTTT. Translating it yields CASSPPGATRLAEAFF. Using reference TRBV18 and TRBJ1-1 for the parts outside the CDR3, the full variable domain is NAGVMQNPRHLVRRRGQEARLRCSPMKGHSHVYWYRQLPEEGLKFMVYLQKENIIDESGMPKERFSAEFPKEGPSILRIQQVVRGDSAAYFCASSPPGATRLAEAFFGQGTRLTVV.

This rearrangement joins TRBV7-2 to TRBJ1-5; tentatively, D is TRBD1 (5 bases). The CDR3 length is 12 residues. V shed 6 bases and J shed 10 bases, with 13 bases lying between them. Per germline, CDR1 SGHTA and CDR2 FQGNSA. CDR3 sequence reads: CASSRTGSPQHF. CDR3 in DNA: TGTGCCAGCAGTCGTACAGGTAGTCCCCAGCATTTT.

The J gene is TRBJ2-3, the V gene TRBV6-4, with 7 bases fitting TRBD1. Germline loops: CDR1 MRHNA, CDR2 SNTAGT. The CDR3 spans 12 residues. The V gene end was trimmed by 6 bases and the J gene end by 9 bases; junction bases not matched to a gene: 6. The CDR3 nucleotides read TGTGCCAGCAGCGAACAGGGGAACACGCAGTATTTT. Translation gives CASSEQGNTQYF.

The count of this clone is one. The V gene is TRBV2, the J gene TRBJ2-2; perhaps TRBD2 as D (5 bases). Germline loops: CDR1 SNHLY, CDR2 FYNNEI. The CDR3 runs to 14 residues. The V end lost 8 bases, the J end lost 1 base, and 11 bases lay between the germline ends. CDR3 loop: CASLRGLNTGELFF. The CDR3 DNA reads TGTGCCAGCCTTCGGGGATTGAACACCGGGGAGCTGTTTTTT.

Worth noting for this clone: The same CDR3 is also encoded by other DNA sequences in this sample. The gene calls are TRBV2 and TRBJ1-1; the D gene is possibly TRBD1 (6 bases). CDR3 length: 13 residues. Germline CDR1 reads SNHLY; CDR2 reads FYNNEI. Trimming shortened V by 4 bases and J by 5 bases, and 11 bases separated the two germline ends. The CDR3 spells CASSVGAGTEAFF. Written as DNA, the CDR3 is TGTGCCAGCAGTGTGGGGGCTGGAACTGAAGCTTTCTTT.

The chain joins TRBV5-4 to TRBJ2-1; 8 nucleotides align to TRBD1. This CDR3 spans 16 amino acids. The J segment lost 0 bases and the V segment lost 4 bases, leaving 6 bases of the junction unmatched. Germline V lookup: CDR1 SGHNT, CDR2 YYREEE (reference sequence). CDR3 region: CASSLGGQVSYNEQFF. The CDR3 DNA sequence: TGTGCCAGCAGCCTGGGGGGACAGGTCTCCTACAATGAGCAGTTCTTC. Full variable domain (missing parts from reference TRBV5-4 and TRBJ2-1): ETGVTQSPTHLIKTRGQQVTLRCSSQSGHNTVSWYQQALGQGPQFIFQYYREEENGRGNFPPRFSGLQFPNYSSELNVNALELDDSALYLCASSLGGQVSYNEQFFGPGTRLTVL.

The chain couples TRBV29-1 to TRBJ1-2; D gene uncertain. This CDR3 is built from 14 residues. Germline CDR1 and CDR2: SQVTM and ANQGSEA. Trimming stripped 1 base from V and 6 bases from J, with 15 bases between. CDR3 nucleotides: TGCAGCGTTGAAGGTATTTGGGCCGGGGATGGCTACACCTTC. Residues: CSVEGIWAGDGYTF.

The V gene is TRBV28, the J gene TRBJ1-2; no clear D gene. The germline gives CDR1 MDHEN, CDR2 SYDVKM. The CDR3 spans 13 residues. The ends were cut back, 10 bases at V and 6 bases at J, with 18 bases in the middle. The CDR3 DNA is TGTGCCACTGCGGCCGTCGACCCTCATGGCTACACCTTC. Residues: CATAAVDPHGYTF.

The chain carries TRBV15 and TRBJ1-6; TRBD1 aligns across 8 bases. Germline CDR1 LNHNV, CDR2 YYDKDF (reference sequence). The CDR3 loop spans 14 amino acids. V gave up 4 bases and J gave up 14 bases; unmatched junction bases: 10. CDR3 DNA: TGTGCCACCAGCACCGACAGGGGCTATAGTTCCCTCCACTTT. It translates to CATSTDRGYSSLHF. Looking up the rest from reference TRBV15 and TRBJ1-6 gives the full variable domain: DAMVIQNPRYQVTQFGKPVTLSCSQTLNHNVMYWYQQKSSQAPKLLFHYYDKDFNNEADTPDNFQSRRPNTSFCFLDIRSPGLGDTAMYLCATSTDRGYSSLHFGNGTRLTVT.